This is a list of T cell receptor beta chains from one sample in a study of CD8+CD57+ T cells in acquired aplastic anemia. In TCRdb, the reads were re-called with MiXCR into one record per CDR3 protein. The sample lists about 160,000 distinct CDR3 sequences, around 48% occurring once. The sequenced sample consisted of sorted CD4+, CD8+, or CD8+CD57+ T cells (not recorded which) from PBMCs. The receptors shown here come from a human donor with aplastic anemia. The CDR3 runs from the conserved cysteine through the conserved F or W. D genes are given only for firm matches. Rows give clone size only sometimes, using once, few, many, or a class for an expanded clone.

>TRBJ2-2|many|NA|TRBV6-1
CASTALANTGELFF
TGTGCCAGCACGGCACTAGCGAACACCGGGGAGCTGTTTTTT
>TRBJ2-2|many|NA|TRBV7-2
CASSLATGTPGELFF
TGTGCCAGCAGCTTAGCGACCGGGACGCCCGGGGAGCTGTTTTTT
>TRBJ1-4|once|TRBD1|TRBV2
CASSKTGVGEKLFF
TGTGCCAGCAGTAAAACAGGGGTGGGTGAAAAACTGTTTTTT
>TRBJ1-1|many|NA|TRBV29-1
CSVEGTKNTEAFF
TGCAGCGTTGAAGGGACGAAGAACACTGAAGCTTTCTTT
>TRBJ2-7|NA|TRBD2|TRBV7-7
CASSDSGSSYEQYF
TGTGCTAGCAGCGATAGCGGGAGCTCCTACGAGCAGTACTTC
>TRBJ2-3|many|NA|TRBV24-1
CATGDGFTDTQYF
TGTGCCACCGGGGACGGATTCACAGATACGCAGTATTTT
>TRBJ2-3|many|NA|TRBV4-1
CASSQRLSGTDTQYF
TGCGCCAGCAGCCAACGGCTAAGCGGCACAGATACGCAGTATTTT
>TRBJ2-6|NA|NA|TRBV29-1
CSVVPLGSGANVLTF
TGCAGCGTGGTTCCTTTGGGGTCTGGGGCCAACGTCCTGACTTTC
>TRBJ1-5|many|TRBD1|TRBV19
CASSPTGNSYQPQHF
TGTGCCAGTAGTCCGACAGGGAATTCGTATCAGCCCCAGCATTTT
>TRBJ1-1|NA|NA|TRBV25-1
CASSESGQLRSSEAFF
TGTGCCAGCAGTGAATCTGGCCAGCTCCGATCTTCTGAAGCTTTCTTT
>TRBJ1-5|once|TRBD1|TRBV19
CASSFLPGQVSNQPQHF
TGTGCCAGTAGTTTCCTCCCGGGACAGGTGAGCAATCAGCCCCAGCATTTT
>TRBJ1-2|NA|NA|TRBV7-9
CASSSEDYGYTF
TGTGCCAGCAGCTCGGAGGACTATGGCTACACCTTC
>TRBJ2-1|many|NA|TRBV20-1
CSASGTLSYNEQFF
TGCAGTGCTAGCGGGACTCTATCCTACAATGAGCAGTTCTTC
>TRBJ1-1|many|NA|TRBV29-1
CSVEGGGRSYAFTEAFF
TGCAGCGTTGAAGGGGGGGGCCGGAGTTATGCCTTCACTGAAGCTTTCTTT
>TRBJ2-7|once|TRBD2|TRBV12-3/TRBV12-4
CASSRGVSEQYF
TGTGCCAGCAGCCGGGGGGTCTCCGAGCAGTACTTC
>TRBJ1-5|few|NA|TRBV20-1
CSARVESGQPQHF
TGCAGTGCTAGAGTAGAGTCGGGGCAGCCCCAGCATTTT
>TRBJ2-5|many|NA|TRBV9
CASSRELLETQYF
TGTGCCAGCAGCCGGGAGCTCTTAGAGACCCAGTACTTC
>TRBJ1-2|NA|TRBD1|TRBV20-1
CSAQALSTGLLYGYTF
TGCAGTGCTCAGGCCCTATCGACAGGGCTCCTTTATGGCTACACCTTC
>TRBJ1-1|once|NA|TRBV7-9
CASSSPYEAFF
TGTGCCAGCAGTTCTCCCTATGAAGCTTTCTTT